This is a list of T cell receptor beta chains from one sample in a study of T-cell memory formation after mild COVID-19. TCRdb fed the 5' RACE reads into MiXCR, producing one record per CDR3 protein. Counted here are about 82,000 distinct CDR3 sequences, about 13% occurring once; the ten biggest clones make up around two fifths. The sequenced sample was PBMCs or a T cell subset sorted from them (not recorded which). The receptors here all came from a man aged 18 to 30 who had mild COVID-19 (a few samples of this study predate the infection). Cell type and time point are not known. CDR3s include the opening cysteine and the closing phenylalanine or tryptophan. The D gene is left open where the match is weak. Clone size appears in some rows only: once, few, many, or a class for an expanded clone.

size	D	V	J	DNA	CDR3
.	.	TRBV7-2	TRBJ2-2	TGTGCCAGCAGCTTAAGACAGGCGAACACCGGGGAGCTGTTTTTT	CASSLRQANTGELFF
few	.	TRBV4-3	TRBJ1-3	TGCGCCAGCAGCCAAACCCTCTGGGGGCTTGGAAACACCATATATTTT	CASSQTLWGLGNTIYF
many	TRBD1	TRBV7-9	TRBJ2-7	TGTGCCAGCAGCTTCCCAGGGGGATCCTACGAGCAGTACTTC	CASSFPGGSYEQYF
few	TRBD1	TRBV19	TRBJ1-5	TGTGCCAGTAGTCCCCGGGACAGGGGCAATCAGCCCCAGCATTTT	CASSPRDRGNQPQHF
.	.	TRBV12-3/TRBV12-4	TRBJ1-4	TGTGCCAGCAGTTTTGAACAGACTAATGAAAAACTGTTTTTT	CASSFEQTNEKLFF
few	TRBD1	TRBV7-9	TRBJ1-6	TGTGCCAGCAGCCCCCCGGGACAGGATAATTCACCCCTCCACTTT	CASSPPGQDNSPLHF
.	TRBD1	TRBV24-1	TRBJ1-1	TGTGCCACCAGTGATACGACAGGGGGAGAAGCTTTCTTT	CATSDTTGGEAFF
.	.	TRBV7-2	TRBJ2-2	TGTGCCAGCAGCTTGATCGGGACATCTAAGACCGGGGAGCTGTTTTTT	CASSLIGTSKTGELFF
once	.	TRBV14	TRBJ1-1	TGTGCCAGCAGCCTTCCCCTACAGACTTATCCCCCTCTTGAAGCTTTCTTT	CASSLPLQTYPPLEAFF
few	.	TRBV5-1	TRBJ1-6	TGCGCCAGCAGCTTGGACGGGGGAGAGGATTCACCCCTCCACTTT	CASSLDGGEDSPLHF
.	.	TRBV7-9	TRBJ1-3	TGTGCCAGCAGCCCTCCCCCTGGAAACACCATATATTTT	CASSPPPGNTIYF
.	.	TRBV7-9	TRBJ2-1	TGTGCCAGCAGCTCCGGGATCAATGAGCAGTTCTTC	CASSSGINEQFF
.	TRBD1	TRBV12-3/TRBV12-4	TRBJ2-2	TGTGCCAGCGTCGACTCCGGGACAGGGTCGGGAGCCGGGGAGCTGTTTTTT	CASVDSGTGSGAGELFF
.	TRBD1	TRBV30	TRBJ2-7	TGTGCCTGGAGTGTACCCCCTGGACAGGGGTCCTACTACGAGCAGTACTTC	CAWSVPPGQGSYYEQYF
few	.	TRBV29-1	TRBJ2-2	TGCAGCGCCCCAATGACAGGGAACACCGGGGAGCTGTTTTTT	CSAPMTGNTGELFF
many	.	TRBV7-6	TRBJ2-1	TGTGCCAGCAGCCGCACGCGGGGTTCCGAATCCTACAATGAGCAGTTCTTC	CASSRTRGSESYNEQFF
many	TRBD1	TRBV4-3	TRBJ2-7	TGCGCCAGCAGCCAAGATAGGCCCACAGGGGTGGGCTCCTACGAGCAGTACTTC	CASSQDRPTGVGSYEQYF
few	.	TRBV4-3	TRBJ2-7	TGCGCCAGCAGCCAAGAAAGCGGCAGATTTACCTACGAGCAGTACTTC	CASSQESGRFTYEQYF
few	.	TRBV11-3	TRBJ2-3	TGTGCCAGCAGCCCCCTGGGCACAGATACGCAGTATTTT	CASSPLGTDTQYF
few	TRBD1	TRBV12-3/TRBV12-4	TRBJ2-5	TGTGCCAGCAGGTCGGGACAGGACCAGACCCAGTACTTC	CASRSGQDQTQYF
few	.	TRBV7-8	TRBJ2-7	TGTGCCAGCAGCCCAGGGGTCCGGGGCATCAAGTTCTTC	CASSPGVRGIKFF
.	TRBD1	TRBV28	TRBJ2-1	TGTGCCAGCAGTAACCCGGGACAGGTCCCAAGTGAGCAGTTCTTC	CASSNPGQVPSEQFF
.	.	TRBV19	TRBJ2-2	TGTGCCACGTCAGACAGGTGGGACACCGGGGAGCTGTTTTTT	CATSDRWDTGELFF
few	.	TRBV19	TRBJ1-5	TGTGCCAGTAGTATTGGCCCGCGGAATCAGCCCCAGCATTTT	CASSIGPRNQPQHF
.	.	TRBV4-1	TRBJ1-3	TGCGCCAGCAGCCCCTCAGGGAGTGGAAACACCATATATTTT	CASSPSGSGNTIYF
.	.	TRBV7-9	TRBJ1-2	TGTGCCAGCAGCTTACCAGACAGTGGGGCTAACTATGGCTACACCTTC	CASSLPDSGANYGYTF
many	.	TRBV7-6	TRBJ1-1	TGTGCCAGCAGCTTAGGGGTAACAGGGTTGAACACTGAAGCTTTCTTT	CASSLGVTGLNTEAFF
.	.	TRBV7-6	TRBJ2-7	TGTGCCAGCAGCCTAGATATGGGGGACGAGCAGTACTTC	CASSLDMGDEQYF
few	.	TRBV12-5	TRBJ1-2	TGTGCTAGTGGTTTAACTACAGGGTCTAACTATGGCTACACCTTC	CASGLTTGSNYGYTF
medium-sized	.	TRBV24-1	TRBJ2-7	TGTGCCACCAGTGACTCCGGGACTCCGGGGGAGCAGTACTTC	CATSDSGTPGEQYF
.	TRBD2	TRBV14	TRBJ2-7	TGTGCCAGCAGCCACCTAGCGGGAGTCAACGAGCAGTACTTC	CASSHLAGVNEQYF
.	.	TRBV29-1	TRBJ2-1	TGCAGCGTTGAAGTCGCGACCCTTAATGAGCAGTTCTTC	CSVEVATLNEQFF
few	.	TRBV19	TRBJ2-2	TGTGCCAGTAGTAAGACGGGCGGGGAGCTGTTTTTT	CASSKTGGELFF
.	.	TRBV6-2/TRBV6-3	TRBJ1-2	TGTGCCAGCAGCGGACCTAGTGGCTACACCTTC	CASSGPSGYTF
.	TRBD1	TRBV7-9	TRBJ2-7	TGTGCCAGCAGCCGCCGGGACAGGGATGGCGAGCAGTACTTC	CASSRRDRDGEQYF
.	TRBD1	TRBV4-1	TRBJ2-5	TGCGCCAGCAGCCAAGGGACAGGGGGCGGGAAGACCCAGTACTTC	CASSQGTGGGKTQYF